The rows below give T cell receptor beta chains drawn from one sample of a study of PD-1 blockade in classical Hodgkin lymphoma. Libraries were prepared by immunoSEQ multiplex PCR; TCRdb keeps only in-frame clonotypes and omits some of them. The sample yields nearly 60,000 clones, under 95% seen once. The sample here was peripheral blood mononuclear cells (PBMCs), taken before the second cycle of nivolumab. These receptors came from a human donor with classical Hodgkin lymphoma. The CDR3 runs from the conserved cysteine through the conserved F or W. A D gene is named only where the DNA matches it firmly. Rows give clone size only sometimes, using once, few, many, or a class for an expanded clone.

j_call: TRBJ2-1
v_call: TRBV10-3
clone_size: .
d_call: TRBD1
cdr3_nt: TGTGCCATCAGTGAGATCGGACAGGGGTCTAATGAGCAGTTCTTC
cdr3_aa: CAISEIGQGSNEQFF

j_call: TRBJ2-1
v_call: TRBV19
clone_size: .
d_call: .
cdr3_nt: TGTGCCAGTACTGCAACAGGGTCTTCCTACAATGAGCAGTTCTTC
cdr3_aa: CASTATGSSYNEQFF

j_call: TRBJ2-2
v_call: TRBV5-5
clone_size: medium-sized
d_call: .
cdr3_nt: TGTGCCAGCCGGCAGGGGATAGCCGGGGAGCTGTTTTTT
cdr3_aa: CASRQGIAGELFF

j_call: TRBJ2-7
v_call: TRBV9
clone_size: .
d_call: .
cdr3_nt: TGTGCCAGCAGCGTAGCGGCGGACTACGAGCAGTACTTC
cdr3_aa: CASSVAADYEQYF

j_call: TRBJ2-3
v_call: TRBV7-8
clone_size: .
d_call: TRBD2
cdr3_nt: TGTGCCAGCAATCGATTGGGACTAGCGGGCACAGATACGCAGTATTTT
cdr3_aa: CASNRLGLAGTDTQYF

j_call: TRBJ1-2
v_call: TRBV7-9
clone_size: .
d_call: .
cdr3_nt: TGTGCCAGCAGCTCAACCGAGGGGGTGGGAAACTATGGCTACACCTTC
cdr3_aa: CASSSTEGVGNYGYTF

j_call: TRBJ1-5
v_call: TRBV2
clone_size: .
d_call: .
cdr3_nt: TGTGCCAGCAGCAGGGCCGATAGCAATCAGCCCCAGCATTTT
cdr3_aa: CASSRADSNQPQHF

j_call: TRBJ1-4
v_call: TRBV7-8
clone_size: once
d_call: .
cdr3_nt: TGTGCCAGCAGCCCACTAGACGAAAAACTGTTTTTT
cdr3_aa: CASSPLDEKLFF

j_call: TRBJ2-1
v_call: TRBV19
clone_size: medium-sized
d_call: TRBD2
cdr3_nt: TGTGCCAGTAGTATTACTGCGGGGGACTTTTACAATGAGCAGTTCTTC
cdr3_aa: CASSITAGDFYNEQFF

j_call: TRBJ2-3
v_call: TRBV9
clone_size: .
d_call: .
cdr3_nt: TGTGCCAGCAGCGTTGGGAGTACAGATACGCAGTATTTT
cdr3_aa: CASSVGSTDTQYF

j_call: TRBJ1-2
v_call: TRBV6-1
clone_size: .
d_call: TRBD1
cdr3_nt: TGTGCCAGCAGTGATGGGGGACAGGGTTCCTATGGCTACACCTTC
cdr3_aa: CASSDGGQGSYGYTF

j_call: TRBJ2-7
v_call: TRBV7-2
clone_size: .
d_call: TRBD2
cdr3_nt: TGTGCCAGCAGCTCCGGTCTAGCGGGAGGAGGTGAGCAGTACTTC
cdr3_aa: CASSSGLAGGGEQYF

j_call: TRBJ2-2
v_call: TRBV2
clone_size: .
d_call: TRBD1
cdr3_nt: TGTGCCAGCAGTGGGGGACAGGGGCTTCCCGGGGAGCTGTTTTTT
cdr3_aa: CASSGGQGLPGELFF

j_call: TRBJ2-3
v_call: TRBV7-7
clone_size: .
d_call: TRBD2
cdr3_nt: TGTGCCAGCAGCCTAGCGGGGTCAGATACGCAGTATTTT
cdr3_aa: CASSLAGSDTQYF

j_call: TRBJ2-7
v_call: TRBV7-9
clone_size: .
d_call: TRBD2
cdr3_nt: TGTGCCAGCAGCCTAGGGGCGGGGGACTCCAGAAAAGGGTACTTC
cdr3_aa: CASSLGAGDSRKGYF

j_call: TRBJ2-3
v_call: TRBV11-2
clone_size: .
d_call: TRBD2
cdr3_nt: TGTGCCAGCAGCTTAGACAGCGGGGGGCCAACAGATACGCAGTATTTT
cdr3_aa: CASSLDSGGPTDTQYF

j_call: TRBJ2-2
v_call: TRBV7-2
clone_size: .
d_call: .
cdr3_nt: TGTGCCAGCAGCCCCGACAGGGGAGGGGGTTTGTTTTTT
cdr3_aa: CASSPDRGGGLFF

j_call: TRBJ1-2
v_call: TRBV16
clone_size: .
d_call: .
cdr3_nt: TGTGCCAATAGCCTGGGGAGGAATGGCTACACCTTC
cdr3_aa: CANSLGRNGYTF

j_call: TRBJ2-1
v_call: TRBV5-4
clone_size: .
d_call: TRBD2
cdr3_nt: TGTGCCAGCAGCTGGACTAGCGGGAGTTTTAACAATGAGCAGTTCTTC
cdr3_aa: CASSWTSGSFNNEQFF

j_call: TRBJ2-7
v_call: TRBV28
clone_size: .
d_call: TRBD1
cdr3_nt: TGTGCCAGCAGTACAGGGGGCAAAGTCTCCTACGAGCAGTACTTC
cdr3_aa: CASSTGGKVSYEQYF

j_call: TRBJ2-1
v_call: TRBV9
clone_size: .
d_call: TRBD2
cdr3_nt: TGTGCCAGCAGCGCGGGACTAGCGCCTGATAATGAGCAGTTCTTC
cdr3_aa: CASSAGLAPDNEQFF

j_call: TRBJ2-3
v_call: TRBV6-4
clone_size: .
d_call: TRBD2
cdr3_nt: TGTGCCAGCAGTGACTGGGGAGGGAGCACAGATACGCAGTATTTT
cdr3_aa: CASSDWGGSTDTQYF

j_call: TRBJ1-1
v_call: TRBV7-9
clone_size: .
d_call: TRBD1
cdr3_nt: TGTGCCAGCACCGTGACAGGGGACACTGAAGCTTTCTTT
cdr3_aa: CASTVTGDTEAFF

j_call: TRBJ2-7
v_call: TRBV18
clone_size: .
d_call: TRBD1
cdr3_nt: TGTGCCAGCTCACCGAGTCTAGGGACAGACTACGAGCAGTACTTC
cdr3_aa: CASSPSLGTDYEQYF

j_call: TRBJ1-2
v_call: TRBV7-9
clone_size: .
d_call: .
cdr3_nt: TGTGCCAGCAGACAGACAGACGGCTACACCTTC
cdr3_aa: CASRQTDGYTF

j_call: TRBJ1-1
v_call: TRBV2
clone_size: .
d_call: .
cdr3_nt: TGTGCCAGCAGTGAAACGGGGAACACTGAAGCTTTCTTT
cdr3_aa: CASSETGNTEAFF

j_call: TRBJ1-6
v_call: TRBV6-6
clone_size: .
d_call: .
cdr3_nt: TGTGCCAGCAGTTACGAGGCCCGGGTTAATTCACCCCTCCACTTT
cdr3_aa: CASSYEARVNSPLHF

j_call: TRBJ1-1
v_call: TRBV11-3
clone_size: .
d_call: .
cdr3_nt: TGTGCCAGCAGCTTAACCCCGTCAGGGACTGAAGCTTTCTTT
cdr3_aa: CASSLTPSGTEAFF

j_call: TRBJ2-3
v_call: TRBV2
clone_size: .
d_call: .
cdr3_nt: TGTGCCAGCAGATTCAGAGATACGCAGTATTTT
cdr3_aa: CASRFRDTQYF

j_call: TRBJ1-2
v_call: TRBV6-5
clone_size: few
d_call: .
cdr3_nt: TGTGCCACGACAGATTCCTATGGCTACACCTTC
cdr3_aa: CATTDSYGYTF